This T cell receptor beta chain was profiled in a study of CD8+ T cells in alopecia areata. Study details: Treated patients were dosed with oral tofacitinib, taking 5 to 10 mg twice daily. For 6 to 18 months, tofacitinib was taken, and 6 months off drug followed. Affected scalp percentage determined the severity score of treated patients. Study-level points and caveats: Normal scalp had lower clonality than lesional scalp, with alopecia totalis/universalis lesions showing this most strongly.

Regarding treatment: oral pan-JAK inhibitor, 5-10 mg twice daily. RNA was extracted and reverse transcribed into cDNA as the sequencing template. The repertoire was sequenced with immunoSEQ multiplex PCR; TCRdb's copy has only in-frame clones and lacks some. The sample has around 200,000 clones, roughly 50% seen once; the top ten hold 10% to 12%. CDR1 is SNHLY and CDR2 is FYNNEI in the germline V gene. The CDR3 is 12 amino acids. Trimming stripped 8 bases from V and 5 bases from J, with 10 bases between. As regards this clone: Its target is not known.

The material sequenced was CD8+ T cells sorted from blood, taken at week 24, from a patient treated with tofacitinib. This sequence was found in a human donor with alopecia areata. The chain carries TRBV2 and TRBJ2-1; D possibly corresponds to TRBD2 (5 bases). CDR3 residues: CASVLENNEQFF. CDR3 in DNA: TGTGCCAGCGTACTAGAAAACAATGAGCAGTTCTTC.